This T cell receptor (beta chain) emerged from a study of graft-versus-host responses after intestinal transplantation. The CDR3 contains 13 residues. The germline V and J ends were trimmed by 1 base and 7 bases, with 11 bases remaining between them. Germline V gene sequence: CDR1 SGHNT, CDR2 YYREEE (reference sequence). Assay used: immunoSEQ multiplex PCR; TCRdb lists only in-frame clones, some missing. The data contain 7,800 or so clones, 30% of them singletons. Responder cells that were proliferating and CFSE-low, both CD3+CD4+ and CD3+CD8+, were sorted after the reaction. The TCR comes from a human patient who was an organ donor for intestinal transplantation. The source material was alloreactive CD4+ T cells from a mixed lymphocyte reaction culture, sampled before transplantation. The sample's subset: CFSE-low proliferating T cells sorted from approximately six-day pre-transplant mixed lymphocyte reaction (GvH or HvG direction). The chain employs TRBV5-4 and TRBJ1-2; a possible D gene is TRBD1 (5 bases). The CDR3 DNA reads as TGTGCCAGCAGCTTGTCAGGGTGGCGTGGCTACACCTTC. This translates into CASSLSGWRGYTF.